This T cell receptor (beta chain) is from a study of cytomegalovirus exposure and HLA in healthy donors. Across the study: Prior work identified 95 million to 120 million unique TCR beta sequences in around 170 million T cells.

The CDR3 has 14 residues. Germline V lookup: CDR1 GTSNPN, CDR2 SVGIG (reference sequence). Trimming cost V 1 base and J 7 bases; bases outside gene matches: 7. This clone was observed a single time. Its antigen is undetermined. Study-wide findings and caveats: Highly shared sequence variants in one cluster were likely a sequencing artifact. In a later analysis, 15,000 to 20,000 TCR beta sequences were associated with HLA alleles at 0.05 false discovery rate. Presence/absence results assume similar sequencing depth per donor, which may not hold.

It was with 60 Vbeta and 13 Jbeta primers that the PCR ran. Libraries were prepared by immunoSEQ multiplex PCR; TCRdb keeps only in-frame clonotypes and omits some of them. The sample holds about 82,000 clones, around 77% seen once. Sequencing used PBMCs. This TCR derives from a man aged 50-59 years in good health and CMV-seronegative. The rearrangement links TRBV30 to TRBJ1-5; TRBD1 matches at 7 bases. For the CDR3, the DNA is TGTGCCTGGAGTGCTAACAGGGGACACCAGCCCCAGCATTTT. It codes for CAWSANRGHQPQHF.